Presented here are 18 T cell receptor beta chains from one specimen sequenced in a study of lymphopenia after photon versus proton radiotherapy. This table comes from immunoSEQ multiplex PCR, and its TCRdb copy is limited to in-frame clones, with some not included. The sample carries approximately 170,000 clones, around 85% recorded once. The specimen was peripheral blood, collected from a patient treated with photon-based radiotherapy. These receptors all come from a man over 45 with gastric cancer.

J is TRBJ2-2 and V is TRBV11-1; tentative D call: TRBD2 (6 bases). Germline values: CDR1 SGHAT, CDR2 FQDESV (reference sequence). V was cut by 2 bases and J by 8 bases, with 15 bases left in between. CDR3 length: 15 amino acids. The CDR3 coding sequence is TGTGCCAGCAGCTTAAGGCGGGGTACCGTAGGGGAGCTGTTTTTT. Translated: CASSLRRGTVGELFF. Combining the CDR3 with reference TRBV11-1 and TRBJ2-2 gives the whole variable domain EAEVAQSPRYKITEKSQAVAFWCDPISGHATLYWYRQILGQGPELLVQFQDESVVDDSQLPKDRFSAERLKGVDSTLKIQPAELGDSAMYLCASSLRRGTVGELFFGEGSRLTVL.

The chain combines TRBV11-1 with TRBJ2-2, with D hard to call. Germline CDR1 and CDR2: SGHAT and FQDESV (reference sequence). CDR3 length: 13 amino acids. V dropped 2 bases and J dropped 8 bases, with 9 bases sitting between them. The chain's CDR3 is CASSLPLGGELFF. The CDR3 DNA follows: TGTGCCAGCAGCTTACCGCTAGGGGGGGAGCTGTTTTTT.

This rearrangement joins TRBV19 to TRBJ2-1; 9 positions agree with TRBD2. Germline-derived CDR1 and CDR2 are LNHDA and SQIVND (reference sequence). V was clipped by 4 bases and J by 7 bases; unmatched bases: 11. This CDR3 region has 16 residues. This chain's CDR3 is CASSRKAGGPENEQFF. CDR3 in DNA: TGTGCCAGTAGTAGAAAGGCGGGAGGGCCGGAAAATGAGCAGTTCTTC.

V usage is TRBV10-2 and J usage is TRBJ2-5, with 10 positions matching TRBD2. From germline, CDR1 is WSHSY and CDR2 SAAADI. This CDR3 spans 16 amino acids. Trimming cost V 3 bases and J 1 base; bases outside gene matches: 5. The CDR3 reads CASSDRVAGGQETQYF. As DNA, the CDR3 is TGCGCCAGCAGTGATCGCGTAGCGGGGGGCCAAGAGACCCAGTACTTC.

The rearrangement joins TRBV5-4 to TRBJ2-7; D assignment may be TRBD1 or TRBD2 (5 bases each). V lost 0 bases and J 7 bases, leaving 14 bases between the germline ends. From germline, CDR1 is SGHNT and CDR2 YYREEE (reference sequence). This CDR3 is 14 amino acids long. The CDR3 sequence is CASSLDGTLWEQYF. In DNA, the CDR3 is TGTGCCAGCAGCTTGGACGGGACCTTATGGGAGCAGTACTTC.

V gene TRBV16 combines with J gene TRBJ2-7; TRBD1 matches 10 bases. The trim removed 0 bases at V and 3 bases at J, leaving 5 bases unmatched. The CDR3 has 16 residues. CDR1 KGHSY and CDR2 FQNENV come from the germline V gene. CDR3 sequence (DNA): TGTGCCAGCAGCCAATCTTTAGGGACAGGGGACTACGAGCAGTACTTC. This sequence encodes CASSQSLGTGDYEQYF.

V usage is TRBV6-5 and J usage is TRBJ2-5, with 8 bases aligning to TRBD2. This CDR3 contains 14 residues. Germline CDR1 and CDR2: MNHEY and SVGAGI. The J segment lost 7 bases and the V segment lost 5 bases, leaving 9 bases of the junction unmatched. The CDR3 DNA sequence: TGTGCCAGCAGTCCCCCCGGGGGGGTCGGGACCCAGTACTTC. Protein: CASSPPGGVGTQYF.

This sequence joins TRBV29-1 and TRBJ2-5, with a tentative D call TRBD1 (6 bases). Germline V gene data show CDR1 as SQVTM and CDR2 as ANQGSEA. The germline V and J ends were trimmed by 5 bases and 6 bases, with 16 bases remaining between them. The CDR3 has 13 amino acids. CDR3 nucleotides: TGCAGCGTTCCCGAGCAGGGGATACAGACCCAGTACTTC. This encodes CSVPEQGIQTQYF.

The rearrangement links TRBV4-1 to TRBJ2-1, with TRBD2 matching over 12 bases. Per the germline V gene, CDR1 is MGHRA and CDR2 is YSYEKL. J gave up 4 bases and V 3 bases, and 7 bases lay outside the gene matches. The CDR3 sequence is 17 residues long. Here the CDR3 DNA reads TGCGCCAGCAGCCAGACCGGACTAGCGGGACCATACAATGAGCAGTTCTTC. Its protein is CASSQTGLAGPYNEQFF.

V and J are TRBV19 and TRBJ2-7; 9 nucleotides match TRBD1. Germline assignment: CDR1 LNHDA and CDR2 SQIVND (reference sequence). V was pared by 3 bases and J by 4 bases, with 10 bases of the junction left unmatched. The CDR3 length is 16 residues. The CDR3 sequence is CASSMAGTGILYEQYF. In nucleotides, the CDR3 is TGTGCCAGTAGTATGGCCGGGACAGGGATTCTATACGAGCAGTACTTC.

This chain connects TRBV19 to TRBJ2-5; D not certain. Per the germline V gene, CDR1 is LNHDA and CDR2 is SQIVND (reference sequence). V lost 0 bases, J lost 4 bases, and 6 bases lay in between. The CDR3 has 13 amino acids. CDR3 DNA: TGTGCCAGTAGTATAGACGGGTTAGAGACCCAGTACTTC. As protein: CASSIDGLETQYF.

The chain combines TRBV5-1 with TRBJ2-7; 11 nucleotides align to TRBD2. After removal of 4 bases from V and 2 bases from J, the junction contained 5 bases not matched to a gene. In germline, CDR1 is SGHRS, CDR2 YFSETQ. The CDR3 runs to 15 residues. CDR3 sequence: CASSPGTSGTYEQYF. Written as DNA, the CDR3 is TGCGCCAGCAGCCCGGGGACTAGCGGAACCTACGAGCAGTACTTC.

This chain links TRBV9 with TRBJ1-2, with D hard to call. The V gene lost 1 base and the J gene lost 7 bases, with 14 bases spanning the gap. The CDR3 is 14 amino acids. CDR1 and CDR2 from the germline V gene are SGDLS and YYNGEE. CDR3 amino acids: CASSVYTGGRGYTF. The CDR3 DNA is TGTGCCAGCAGCGTATACACGGGCGGCCGTGGCTACACCTTC.

The J gene is TRBJ2-1, the V gene TRBV28, with 7 positions matching TRBD2. V gave up 3 bases and J gave up 15 bases; unmatched junction bases: 11. Per germline, CDR1 MDHEN and CDR2 SYDVKM. The CDR3 loop spans 13 amino acids. CDR3 region: CASSFLAPREAFF. CDR3 bases: TGTGCCAGCAGTTTCCTAGCGCCCCGGGAGGCGTTCTTC.

The chain employs TRBV27 and TRBJ2-7, with 10 bases that match TRBD2. The CDR3 spans 14 residues. From germline, CDR1 is MNHEY and CDR2 SMNVEV (reference sequence). V dropped 6 bases and J dropped 7; count of bases not matched to a gene: 9. The CDR3 protein is CASRTLAGASEQYF. In DNA form, the CDR3 reads TGTGCCAGCAGAACCCTAGCGGGGGCCTCGGAGCAGTACTTC.

CDR3 sequence: CAWRRILGPPQKTQYF. Here the CDR3 DNA reads TGTGCCTGGAGACGAATCCTCGGACCACCACAAAAGACCCAGTACTTC. This sequence joins TRBV30 and TRBJ2-5; D not resolved. CDR3 length equals 16 residues. The germline V gene encodes CDR1 GTSNPN and CDR2 SVGIG (reference sequence). The V end lost 3 bases, the J end lost 6 bases, and 23 bases lay between the germline ends.

The chain recombines TRBV19 with TRBJ2-3, with 15 bases identical to TRBD2. V was pared by 5 bases and J by 3 bases, with 6 bases of the junction left unmatched. CDR3 length: 17 amino acids. CDR1 is LNHDA, CDR2 SQIVND, per germline (reference sequence). CDR3 in DNA: TGTGCCAGTAGTTCTGGACTAGCGGGAGGGCCAACAGATACGCAGTATTTT. It specifies CASSSGLAGGPTDTQYF.

V and J are TRBV11-2 and TRBJ1-1; TRBD1 agrees at 7 bases. With V trimmed by 1 base and J by 10 bases, 3 bases remained unmatched. CDR1 and CDR2 from the germline V gene are SGHAT and FQNNGV. This CDR3 has 12 amino acids. The CDR3 is CASSLGQGGAFF. As DNA, the CDR3 is TGTGCCAGCAGCTTAGGGCAGGGGGGAGCTTTCTTT.